The 24 T cell receptor beta chains presented below share a single source sample, sequenced in a study of T cells after yellow fever vaccination. Via MiXCR, TCRdb re-called the 5' RACE reads, giving one row per CDR3 protein. The table has about 400,000 distinct CDR3 sequences, around a tenth seen once; the top ten hold 15% to 20%. The sample in question was PBMCs, obtained on the day of the first yellow fever vaccination. All receptors come from a man between 18 and 35 years old who received the YFV17D yellow fever vaccine.

The genes are TRBV11-2 and TRBJ2-5; TRBD2 matches at 11 bases. From germline, CDR1 is SGHAT and CDR2 FQNNGV. The junction had 3 bases not matched to a gene; V was cut back by 1 base and J by 2 bases. The CDR3 runs to 16 residues. The CDR3 here is CASSLVRLAGQETQYF. The CDR3 DNA is TGTGCCAGCAGCTTAGTCCGACTAGCGGGGCAAGAGACCCAGTACTTC.

J is TRBJ1-2 and V is TRBV5-4, with D possibly TRBD1 on 5 matching bases. The V and J ends lost 1 base and 7 bases respectively, with 17 bases between them. Per germline, CDR1 SGHNT and CDR2 YYREEE (reference sequence). The CDR3 is 15 residues long. CDR3 nucleotide sequence: TGTGCCAGCAGCTTGACTCGGAGGGGTATGGGTGGCTACACCTTC. As protein: CASSLTRRGMGGYTF.

The chain employs TRBV6-2 or TRBV6-3 and TRBJ1-5; maybe TRBD1 (6 bases). Germline V gives CDR1 MNHEY, CDR2 SVGEGT. The CDR3 length is 15 residues. The V end lost 6 bases, the J end lost 3 bases, and 15 bases lay between the germline ends. The CDR3 region has the DNA TGTGCCAGCAGACCTGGACAGTTATACAATCAGCCCCAGCATTTT. This encodes CASRPGQLYNQPQHF.

CDR3 sequence (DNA): TGTGCCAGCAGCACCGGGCTAAATAATTCACCCCTCCACTTT. Protein sequence: CASSTGLNNSPLHF. The genes are TRBV7-2 and TRBJ1-6; D call uncertain. This CDR3 has 14 amino acids. Deletions cut 5 bases from V and 5 bases from J, with 10 bases between. CDR1 is SGHTA, CDR2 FQGNSA, per germline.

The sample holds a few counts of this clonotype. The chain recombines TRBV11-2 with TRBJ2-7; D might be TRBD1 (5 bases). The germline CDR1 and CDR2 sequences are SGHAT and FQNNGV. Trimming removed 4 bases at V and 3 bases at J, with 16 bases between. CDR3 length: 15 residues. CDR3 DNA sequence: TGTGCCAGCAGCTCGATATCAGCAGGGTACTACGAGCAGTACTTC. As protein: CASSSISAGYYEQYF. Looking up the rest from reference TRBV11-2 and TRBJ2-7 gives the full variable domain: EAGVAQSPRYKIIEKRQSVAFWCNPISGHATLYWYQQILGQGPKLLIQFQNNGVVDDSQLPKDRFSAERLKGVDSTLKIQPAKLEDSAVYLCASSSISAGYYEQYFGPGTRLTVT.

The chain has TRBV7-3 and TRBJ2-2, with a weak D call TRBD1 (6 bases). The germline CDR1 and CDR2 sequences are SGHTA and FQGTGA. This CDR3 has 13 amino acids. The germline V and J ends were trimmed by 7 bases and 5 bases, with 11 bases remaining between them. The CDR3 sequence: CASTPGVTGELFF. DNA for the CDR3: TGTGCCAGCACCCCAGGGGTTACCGGGGAGCTGTTTTTT.

This clonotype has a handful of counts. The chain couples TRBV27 to TRBJ2-1, with D possibly TRBD2 on 6 matching bases. Germline V CDR1 and CDR2: MNHEY, SMNVEV (reference sequence). There are 16 residues in the CDR3. V lost 3 bases, J lost 8 bases, and 20 bases lay in between. The CDR3 sequence: CASSFKASHTGDEQFF. CDR3 coding DNA: TGTGCCAGCAGTTTTAAGGCTAGCCATACGGGAGATGAGCAGTTCTTC.

This clonotype was seen ten or more times. The chain employs TRBV7-3 and TRBJ2-1; TRBD1 might be the D (5 bases). CDR3 size: 15 residues. Per the germline V gene, CDR1 is SGHTA and CDR2 is FQGTGA. V lost 4 bases and J 6 bases, leaving 16 bases between the germline ends. CDR3 protein: CASSSRQGRINEQFF. The CDR3 DNA is TGTGCCAGCAGCTCCCGGCAGGGCAGAATCAATGAGCAGTTCTTC.

The chain carries TRBV10-2 and TRBJ2-7, with unresolved D. This CDR3 comprises 13 residues. The germline V gene has CDR1 WSHSY and CDR2 SAAADI. The V end was cut by 4 bases, the J end by 0 bases, with 7 bases between. The CDR3 region has the DNA TGCGCCAGCAGTGGTTGGGTCTCCTACGAGCAGTACTTC. As protein: CASSGWVSYEQYF.

V is TRBV5-5 and J is TRBJ1-1, with TRBD1 as a possible D gene (5 bases). This CDR3 is built from 15 residues. V shed 3 bases and J shed 4 bases, with 16 bases lying between them. Germline lookup yields CDR1 SGHKS and CDR2 YYEKEE (reference sequence). The CDR3 bases are TGTGCCAGCAGCTCGGGACCCCCGGGGGGCACTGAAGCTTTCTTT. Amino acid sequence: CASSSGPPGGTEAFF.

This clonotype has a handful of counts. The J gene is TRBJ1-1, the V gene TRBV5-1; a possible D gene is TRBD1 (5 bases). Germline lookup yields CDR1 SGHRS and CDR2 YFSETQ. CDR3 length equals 15 residues. Trimming cost V 3 bases and J 8 bases, with 20 bases left between them. The CDR3 DNA sequence: TGCGCCAGCAGCTCCGGAGGCAGGGATGAGGGGGAAGCTTTCTTT. Its protein is CASSSGGRDEGEAFF.

This clonotype showed up just a few times. V usage is TRBV7-2 and J usage is TRBJ2-7, with 8 bases lining up with TRBD1. The germline V gene has CDR1 SGHTA and CDR2 FQGNSA. This CDR3 comprises 15 residues. Trimming at V came to 1 base and at J to 3 bases, leaving 5 bases not matched to a gene. CDR3: CASSLDRGEVYEQYF. The CDR3 DNA follows: TGTGCCAGCAGCTTAGACAGGGGGGAGGTCTACGAGCAGTACTTC.

This clonotype was seen more than once but under ten times. V and J are TRBV29-1 and TRBJ1-2; D perhaps matches TRBD1 (5 bases). Between the trimmed V and J ends, which lost 4 bases and 3 bases, there was a span of 12 bases. This CDR3 has 13 amino acids. Germline V gives CDR1 SQVTM, CDR2 ANQGSEA. The CDR3: CSVAGARDYGYTF. CDR3 in DNA: TGCAGCGTTGCCGGGGCGAGAGACTATGGCTACACCTTC.

This clonotype was seen more than once but under ten times. The chain combines TRBV20-1 with TRBJ2-3; D remains unclear. V was cut by 5 bases and J by 1 base, with 13 bases left in between. CDR1 DFQATT and CDR2 SNEGSKA come from the germline V gene (reference sequence). The CDR3 consists of 14 residues. This CDR3 reads CSADPWPGTDTQYF. CDR3 DNA sequence: TGCAGTGCTGATCCGTGGCCAGGCACAGATACGCAGTATTTT.

The chain couples TRBV5-1 to TRBJ1-4; weak D call: TRBD1 (6 bases). Germline loops: CDR1 SGHRS, CDR2 YFSETQ. CDR3 length: 16 amino acids. V lost 0 bases and J lost 7, with 16 bases in between. The CDR3 coding sequence is TGCGCCAGCAGCTTGGAAGTTTTGGGACAAGGTGAAAAACTGTTTTTT. It translates to CASSLEVLGQGEKLFF.

V and J are TRBV12-3 or TRBV12-4 and TRBJ2-5, with D possibly called TRBD1 or TRBD2 (5 bases each). Trimming left V 5 bases short and J 1 base short, with 14 bases between. The CDR3 length is 15 residues. CDR3 DNA sequence: TGTGCCAGCAGTGCCGGGTGGGACGTCCAAGAGACCCAGTACTTC. This codes for CASSAGWDVQETQYF.

This clonotype came up a few times. The chain combines TRBV24-1 with TRBJ1-4; 9 bases map to TRBD1. J gave up 2 bases and V 3 bases, and 9 bases lay outside the gene matches. Looked up from germline, CDR1 is KGHDR and CDR2 is SFDVKD. The CDR3 consists of 18 residues. CDR3 in amino acids: CATSDNSGTGITNEKLFF. CDR3 in DNA: TGTGCCACCAGTGATAATTCCGGGACAGGGATTACTAATGAAAAACTGTTTTTT.

This clonotype was found many times. This chain links TRBV5-1 with TRBJ1-2; 7 nucleotides line up with TRBD1. Trimming cost V 1 base and J 4 bases; bases outside gene matches: 4. The CDR3 is 14 residues long. Per germline, CDR1 SGHRS and CDR2 YFSETQ. This CDR3 reads CASSLSQGGYGYTF. The DNA for the CDR3 is TGCGCCAGCAGCTTGTCTCAGGGGGGCTATGGCTACACCTTC.

This clonotype appeared many times. The rearrangement uses TRBV20-1 and TRBJ2-5; TRBD1 matches at 10 bases. The V and J ends lost 5 bases and 5 bases, in that order; junction bases with no gene match: 11. Germline V gene sequence: CDR1 DFQATT, CDR2 SNEGSKA (reference sequence). The length of the CDR3 is 15 residues. The CDR3: CSADSRQGARETQYF. The CDR3 DNA follows: TGCAGTGCTGACTCCAGACAGGGGGCGAGGGAGACCCAGTACTTC.

This clonotype has more than one count but fewer than ten. This chain links TRBV28 with TRBJ2-5, with no clear D. V was clipped by 2 bases and J by 5 bases, with 9 bases between them. Germline V gives CDR1 MDHEN, CDR2 SYDVKM. The CDR3 has 13 amino acids. The CDR3 is CASSLVEGETQYF. In DNA, the CDR3 is TGTGCCAGCAGTTTAGTCGAAGGGGAGACCCAGTACTTC.

This clonotype was detected a few times. The chain carries TRBV24-1 and TRBJ2-1; 7 nucleotides line up with TRBD2. V shed 9 bases, J shed 4 bases, and the junction held 5 bases outside the gene matches. This CDR3 comprises 13 residues. Germline V gene lookup returns CDR1 KGHDR and CDR2 SFDVKD. CDR3 sequence reads: CATGGTTYNEQFF. CDR3 nucleotide sequence: TGTGCCACCGGCGGGACTACATACAATGAGCAGTTCTTC.

The V call is TRBV7-9, the J call TRBJ2-7, with a weak D call TRBD2 (5 bases). Germline V lookup: CDR1 SEHNR, CDR2 FQNEAQ (reference sequence). The CDR3 totals 16 residues. Trimming cost V 1 base and J 0 bases, with 13 bases left between them. CDR3 nucleotide sequence: TGTGCCAGCAGCTTAGGGACCGGGGAATTCTCCTACGAGCAGTACTTC. Translating it yields CASSLGTGEFSYEQYF. The whole variable domain, filled in from reference TRBV7-9 and TRBJ2-7, reads DTGVSQNPRHKITKRGQNVTFRCDPISEHNRLYWYRQTLGQGPEFLTYFQNEAQLEKSRLLSDRFSAERPKGSFSTLEIQRTEQGDSAMYLCASSLGTGEFSYEQYFGPGTRLTVT.

This clonotype was detected only a few times. This sequence joins TRBV5-4 and TRBJ2-1; D unresolved. CDR3 length: 13 residues. V lost 2 bases to trimming and J lost 6 bases, with 9 bases between them. CDR1 is SGHNT, CDR2 YYREEE, per germline (reference sequence). The CDR3 region is CASSFGQSNEQFF. The DNA of the CDR3 is TGTGCCAGCAGCTTCGGGCAATCCAATGAGCAGTTCTTC.

With respect to this clonotype: With a much larger clone just one base away, this may be a read error. The chain employs TRBV6-2 or TRBV6-3 and TRBJ2-3; no clear D gene. The CDR3 covers 14 residues. Germline lookup yields CDR1 MNHEY and CDR2 SVGEGT. V was clipped by 1 base and J by 2 bases, with 7 bases between them. This chain's CDR3 is CASSYWANTDTQYF. CDR3 nucleotide sequence: TGTGCCAGCAGTTACTGGGCTAACACAGATACGCAGTATTTT.